This entry lists 24 T cell receptor beta chains sequenced from one sample in a study of blood T cell repertoires in COVID-19. Some clones are missing from TCRdb's copy, which holds only in-frame ones; the method was immunoSEQ multiplex PCR. The sample includes 430,000 or so clones, 88% seen only once; the top ten take over 1.5%. The material sequenced was PBMCs or T cells enriched from blood (not recorded which). The source of these receptors is a middle-aged woman who had recovered from COVID-19.

In DNA form, the CDR3 reads TGCGCCAGCAGCCCGCAATCAGGACTAGCGGGAGACAATGAGCAGTTCTTC. This gives the protein CASSPQSGLAGDNEQFF. The V gene is TRBV4-1, the J gene TRBJ2-1; 13 bases map to TRBD2. CDR1 and CDR2 from the germline V gene are MGHRA and YSYEKL. V shed 4 bases, J shed 5 bases, and the junction held 8 bases outside the gene matches. The CDR3 sequence is 17 residues long.

This clone was counted a single time. The CDR3 region has the DNA TGTGCCAGTGCCCCGGGGTTGTATGGGTACACTGAAGCTTTCTTT. Translating gives CASAPGLYGYTEAFF. The chain has TRBV19 and TRBJ1-1, with unresolved D. V was clipped by 8 bases and J by 3 bases, with 19 bases between them. The CDR3 totals 15 residues. The V gene's germline CDR1 is LNHDA and CDR2 SQIVND (reference sequence). Supplemented by reference TRBV19 and TRBJ1-1, the full variable domain reads DGGITQSPKYLFRKEGQNVTLSCEQNLNHDAMYWYRQDPGQGLRLIYYSQIVNDFQKGDIAEGYSVSREKKESFPLTVTSAQKNPTAFYLCASAPGLYGYTEAFFGQGTRLTVV.

The V gene is TRBV19, the J gene TRBJ2-1, with TRBD2 identical over 8 bases. The CDR3 loop spans 14 amino acids. V shed 7 bases and J 7 bases; nucleotides not matched to a gene: 9. Germline V gene lookup returns CDR1 LNHDA and CDR2 SQIVND (reference sequence). This chain's CDR3 is CASNRAGVGNEQFF. Written as DNA, the CDR3 is TGTGCCAGTAATAGAGCGGGAGTTGGAAATGAGCAGTTCTTC.

This chain uses TRBV29-1 with TRBJ2-1; 9 bases are a match to TRBD1. The trim removed 5 bases at V and 6 bases at J, leaving 5 bases unmatched. CDR1 is SQVTM and CDR2 is ANQGSEA in the germline V gene. The CDR3 is made up of 13 amino acids. Here the CDR3 reads CSVTGQGRNEQFF. The CDR3 region has the DNA TGCAGCGTTACGGGACAGGGACGCAATGAGCAGTTCTTC.

This chain joins TRBV12-3 or TRBV12-4 and TRBJ2-1; D is possibly TRBD1 (5 bases). CDR3 length: 12 residues. V lost 6 bases to trimming and J lost 5 bases, with 8 bases between them. CDR3 residues: CASRDSNNEQFF. CDR3 nucleotides: TGTGCCAGCAGAGACAGTAACAATGAGCAGTTCTTC.

V is TRBV19 and J is TRBJ2-7, with TRBD1 matching over 7 bases. Germline V gene lookup returns CDR1 LNHDA and CDR2 SQIVND (reference sequence). Trimming took 5 bases from V and 0 from J; bases not matched to a gene: 4. The CDR3 has 14 residues. This chain's CDR3 is CASSGGTASYEQYF. DNA for the CDR3: TGTGCCAGTAGTGGTGGGACAGCCTCCTACGAGCAGTACTTC.

This chain connects TRBV5-1 to TRBJ2-2, with TRBD2 identical over 11 bases. V gave up 10 bases and J gave up 6 bases; unmatched junction bases: 17. The CDR3 is 17 amino acids. Germline CDR1 and CDR2: SGHRS and YFSETQ. The CDR3 region has the DNA TGCGCCTCGGGCGGGACATATGGGACTAGCGGTTCCGGGGAGCTGTTTTTT. Its protein product is CASGGTYGTSGSGELFF.

This clone was detected once. This chain connects TRBV29-1 to TRBJ1-2; TRBD1 matches 8 bases. J was trimmed by 8 bases and V by 4 bases; bases with no gene match: 9. Germline V lookup: CDR1 SQVTM, CDR2 ANQGSEA. CDR3 size: 13 residues. As DNA, the CDR3 is TGCAGCGTTGCCACAGGGGGTGGATGGGGCTACACCTTC. It codes for CSVATGGGWGYTF.

This rearrangement joins TRBV6-2 or TRBV6-3 to TRBJ2-7; the match to TRBD2 covers 9 bases. Germline V gene data show CDR1 as MNHEY and CDR2 as SVGEGT. The CDR3 loop spans 15 amino acids. Unmatched junction bases numbered 3, after V lost 2 bases and J lost 1 base. CDR3 in amino acids: CASSYLAGISYEQYF. The CDR3, as DNA: TGTGCCAGCAGTTACCTAGCGGGGATATCCTACGAGCAGTACTTC.

The V gene is TRBV27, the J gene TRBJ2-3, with 8 bases lining up with TRBD1. The CDR3 totals 14 residues. J lost 2 bases, V lost 8 bases, and 6 bases had no gene match. Per the germline V gene, CDR1 is MNHEY and CDR2 is SMNVEV (reference sequence). CDR3 sequence: CASRRDRITDTQYF. CDR3 coding DNA: TGTGCCAGCCGCCGGGACAGGATCACAGATACGCAGTATTTT.

This chain links TRBV30 with TRBJ1-1; D might be TRBD1 (6 bases). From germline, CDR1 is GTSNPN and CDR2 SVGIG (reference sequence). This CDR3 is built from 15 residues. Trimming pared 0 bases from V and 0 bases from J, leaving 11 bases between. The CDR3 loop reads CAWSVQGLMNTEAFF. Written as DNA, the CDR3 is TGTGCCTGGAGTGTACAGGGCCTGATGAACACTGAAGCTTTCTTT.

The chain uses TRBV6-2 or TRBV6-3 and TRBJ2-1; 9 bases match TRBD2. This CDR3 region has 20 residues. The J segment lost 3 bases and the V segment lost 4 bases, leaving 19 bases of the junction unmatched. Germline CDR1 MNHEY, CDR2 SVGEGT. CDR3 DNA: TGTGCCAGCAGTTTACTGCCCGCCGGGACTAGCTATTCCTACTACAATGAGCAGTTCTTC. Translating it yields CASSLLPAGTSYSYYNEQFF.

The chain has TRBV7-2 and TRBJ2-7; tentative D call: TRBD1 (6 bases). V dropped 2 bases and J dropped 2 bases, with 13 bases sitting between them. Germline values: CDR1 SGHTA, CDR2 FQGNSA. There are 15 residues in the CDR3. CDR3 nucleotide sequence: TGTGCCAGCAGCTTAACACGGGACATCACCTACGAGCAGTACTTC. Amino acids: CASSLTRDITYEQYF.

On this clone: This sample also contains other DNA sequences that code for the same CDR3. The rearrangement uses TRBV5-1 and TRBJ1-1; unclear D gene. CDR3 length: 15 amino acids. CDR1 is SGHRS and CDR2 is YFSETQ in the germline V gene. The V and J ends lost 0 bases and 0 bases respectively, with 9 bases between them. The CDR3 sequence: CASSLAGALNTEAFF. In DNA, the CDR3 is TGCGCCAGCAGCTTGGCCGGAGCCTTGAACACTGAAGCTTTCTTT.

This clone appeared a few times. Other nucleotide sequences from this sample produce the same CDR3. This chain uses TRBV2 with TRBJ1-2, with TRBD1 as a possible D gene (5 bases). This CDR3 comprises 13 residues. V lost 2 bases and J 2 bases, leaving 6 bases between the germline ends. The germline gives CDR1 SNHLY, CDR2 FYNNEI. In DNA, the CDR3 is TGTGCCAGCAGTGAACGGGGGAACTATGGCTACACCTTC. This codes for CASSERGNYGYTF.

This chain uses TRBV4-3 with TRBJ2-3; TRBD2 agrees at 13 bases. The CDR3 consists of 16 residues. CDR1 and CDR2 (germline): LGHNA, YSLEER. Trimming cost V 3 bases and J 6 bases; bases outside gene matches: 6. This CDR3 reads CASSQRTSGSGDTQYF. CDR3 DNA sequence: TGCGCCAGCAGCCAGCGGACTAGCGGGAGTGGGGATACGCAGTATTTT.

This chain uses TRBV5-1 with TRBJ1-5; 7 nucleotides agree with TRBD1. V shed 4 bases, J shed 4 bases, and the junction held 17 bases outside the gene matches. Per germline, CDR1 SGHRS and CDR2 YFSETQ. CDR3 length: 18 amino acids. CDR3 loop: CASSRSRDSEHENQPQHF. In nucleotides, the CDR3 is TGCGCCAGCAGCAGGTCCCGGGACAGCGAACACGAAAATCAGCCCCAGCATTTT.

V usage is TRBV7-2 and J usage is TRBJ2-1, with 7 bases identical to TRBD1. The germline gives CDR1 SGHTA, CDR2 FQGNSA. This CDR3 has 12 residues. V gave up 7 bases and J gave up 12 bases; unmatched junction bases: 9. CDR3 sequence: CASTTTGFGQFF. The CDR3 DNA sequence: TGTGCCAGCACCACGACAGGGTTTGGGCAGTTCTTC.

This chain connects TRBV11-2 to TRBJ2-7; possible D gene TRBD1, 5 bases. The length of the CDR3 is 15 residues. Trimming stripped 4 bases from V and 2 bases from J, with 15 bases between. The V gene's germline CDR1 is SGHAT and CDR2 FQNNGV. Here the CDR3 reads CASSYSRQTTYEQYF. The CDR3 DNA reads TGTGCCAGCAGCTATTCGAGACAGACAACCTACGAGCAGTACTTC.

The chain carries TRBV7-9 and TRBJ2-6; 11 nucleotides align to TRBD1. J gave up 0 bases and V 6 bases, and 4 bases lay outside the gene matches. CDR1 and CDR2 from the germline V gene are SEHNR and FQNEAQ (reference sequence). This CDR3 comprises 17 residues. CDR3 loop: CASSTGTGGSGANVLTF. The CDR3 region has the DNA TGTGCCAGCAGTACGGGGACAGGGGGCTCTGGGGCCAACGTCCTGACTTTC.

The rearrangement uses TRBV7-8 and TRBJ1-4; D ambiguous. Germline values: CDR1 SGHVS, CDR2 FQNEAQ. The CDR3 runs to 14 residues. Trimming took off 3 bases at V and 7 bases at J, with 12 bases between the two ends. CDR3 coding DNA: TGTGCCAGCAGCTTTCAGGTCTCCGGTGAAAAACTGTTTTTT. It specifies CASSFQVSGEKLFF.

The chain has TRBV6-5 and TRBJ1-1; TRBD1 agrees at 7 bases. The CDR3 is 14 residues long. Trimming took 7 bases from V and 1 from J; bases not matched to a gene: 6. CDR1 is MNHEY and CDR2 is SVGAGI in the germline V gene. In DNA form, the CDR3 reads TGTGCCAGCAAGCGACAGGGACAGAACACTGAAGCTTTCTTT. As protein: CASKRQGQNTEAFF.

This clone was counted once. The genes are TRBV9 and TRBJ2-2; 7 positions agree with TRBD1. The CDR3 is 15 residues long. Germline V lookup: CDR1 SGDLS, CDR2 YYNGEE. With V trimmed by 3 bases and J by 4 bases, 6 bases remained unmatched. CDR3 coding DNA: TGTGCCAGCAGCGCGAGGGGGCAGGCCACCGGGGAGCTGTTTTTT. Translated: CASSARGQATGELFF.

The chain has TRBV12-3 or TRBV12-4 and TRBJ2-3; D not resolved. Trimming pared 7 bases from V and 1 base from J, leaving 9 bases between. This CDR3 is built from 13 residues. CDR3 loop: CASKYGGTDTQYF. The CDR3 DNA reads TGTGCCAGCAAATATGGAGGCACAGATACGCAGTATTTT.